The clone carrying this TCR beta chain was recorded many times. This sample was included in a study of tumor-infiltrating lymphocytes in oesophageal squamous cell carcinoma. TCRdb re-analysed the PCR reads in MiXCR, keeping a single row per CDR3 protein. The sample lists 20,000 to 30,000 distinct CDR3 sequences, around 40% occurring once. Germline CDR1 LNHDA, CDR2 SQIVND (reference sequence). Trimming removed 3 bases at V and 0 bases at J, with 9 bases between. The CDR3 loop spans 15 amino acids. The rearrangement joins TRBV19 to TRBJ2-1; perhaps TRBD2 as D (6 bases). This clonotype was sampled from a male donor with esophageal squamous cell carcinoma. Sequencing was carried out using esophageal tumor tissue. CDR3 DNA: TGTGCCAGTAGTATCGCGGGGATCTCCTACAATGAGCAGTTCTTC. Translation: CASSIAGISYNEQFF.